This TCR beta chain was captured in a study of preoperative IRX-2 immunotherapy in early breast cancer. CDR1 is MDHEN and CDR2 is SYDVKM in the germline V gene. V trimming: 6 bases; J trimming: 4 bases; junction bases outside the gene matches: 5. The CDR3 contains 13 residues. Treatment reported: preoperative locoregional IRX-2 cytokine immunotherapy. This phase Ib study tested locoregional IRX-2 cytokine immunotherapy given before surgery. The protocol was immunoSEQ multiplex PCR, while the TCRdb copy is restricted to in-frame clones and leaves out a portion. Found here are approximately 24,000 clones, roughly four fifths of them singletons; the top ten hold approximately 1.3%.

The J gene is TRBJ1-2, the V gene TRBV28, with 7 bases identical to TRBD1. The input for sequencing was lymph node tissue, taken after IRX-2 immunotherapy. This TCR derives from a human donor with breast cancer. Here the CDR3 reads CASRKGAGYGYTF. DNA of the CDR3: TGTGCCAGCAGGAAGGGGGCCGGCTATGGCTACACCTTC.